The T cell receptor (beta chain) under discussion was sequenced for a study of blood T cell repertoires in COVID-19. Study overall: Nucleic acid was either cDNA or gDNA, and it came from T cells, B-cell-depleted T cells, or PBMCs.

Authors' methods: Estimated nucleated cell counts came from reference gene primer amplification. Sequenced by immunoSEQ multiplex PCR; TCRdb stores in-frame clones only, minus some. V, J and clone size are those of that table, while D and trimming were read from the DNA. The table shows fewer than 250,000 clones, with less than 90% occurring only once. Trimming cost V 2 bases and J 8 bases, with 9 bases left between them. CDR1 and CDR2 (germline): LNHDA, SQIVND (reference sequence). The CDR3 has 12 residues. Specimen: peripheral blood. The origin of this receptor is a woman over 75 with COVID-19, enrolled during active disease. This rearrangement joins TRBV19 to TRBJ1-1, with D possibly TRBD1 on 5 matching bases. Here the CDR3 DNA reads TGTGCCAGTAGTATACAAAACAGGGAAGCTTTCTTT. This gives the protein CASSIQNREAFF. The full variable domain, rest sourced from reference TRBV19 and TRBJ1-1, is DGGITQSPKYLFRKEGQNVTLSCEQNLNHDAMYWYRQDPGQGLRLIYYSQIVNDFQKGDIAEGYSVSREKKESFPLTVTSAQKNPTAFYLCASSIQNREAFFGQGTRLTVV.